This TCR beta chain was sequenced in a study of blood T cell repertoires in COVID-19. Turning to the study itself: The analysed material was cDNA or gDNA that came from T cells, B-cell-depleted T cells, or PBMCs.

This clone has a handful of counts. Original processing notes: Reference gene primer amplification in the assay estimated nucleated cell counts. Sequencing was performed with immunoSEQ multiplex PCR; in TCRdb, only in-frame clones are kept and a portion is missing. V and J calls and clone size come straight from that table; D and trimming were deduced from the DNA. The data show 150,000 to 200,000 clones, roughly 86% seen once. V was trimmed by 1 base and J by 11 bases, leaving 23 bases between them. CDR1 and CDR2 from the germline V gene are SEHNR and FQNEAQ (reference sequence). The CDR3 has 16 amino acids.

Specimen: peripheral blood. The chain couples TRBV7-9 to TRBJ1-2; a possible D gene is TRBD1 (6 bases). The clonotype originates from a man between 65 and 85 years old with acute or convalescent COVID-19. The CDR3 loop reads CASSLGSSGDVMGYTF. CDR3 nucleotides: TGTGCCAGCAGCTTAGGGTCGTCAGGGGATGTTATGGGGTACACCTTC.